This is a list of T cell receptor beta chains from one sample in a study of blood T cell repertoires in COVID-19. Measured with immunoSEQ multiplex PCR; TCRdb has only the in-frame clones, and not every one. The data show some 270,000 clones, about 80% seen once. Sample: PBMCs or T cells enriched from blood (not recorded which). Receptors were obtained from a man aged 50 or older who had recovered from COVID-19. Both conserved end residues are part of each CDR3. A D gene is named only where the DNA matches it firmly. Clone size appears in some rows only: once, few, many, or a class for an expanded clone.

V: TRBV15
J: TRBJ2-1
D: TRBD2
size: .
CDR3: CATSREDSGLAGNEQFF
DNA: TGTGCCACCAGCAGAGAGGACTCGGGACTAGCTGGCAATGAGCAGTTCTTC

V: TRBV5-1
J: TRBJ1-2
D: .
size: .
CDR3: CASTSTDTYGYTF
DNA: TGCGCCAGCACTTCAACGGACACCTATGGCTACACCTTC

V: TRBV9
J: TRBJ2-7
D: TRBD1
size: .
CDR3: CASSGTGSGYEQYF
DNA: TGTGCCAGCAGCGGGACAGGGTCCGGCTACGAGCAGTACTTC

V: TRBV18
J: TRBJ2-1
D: TRBD2
size: .
CDR3: CASSEAGVGIDEQFF
DNA: TGTGCCAGCTCCGAAGCGGGAGTTGGGATTGATGAGCAGTTCTTC

V: TRBV18
J: TRBJ2-5
D: TRBD1
size: .
CDR3: CASSPRDREETQYF
DNA: TGTGCCAGCTCCCCCCGGGACAGAGAAGAGACCCAGTACTTC

V: TRBV27
J: TRBJ1-2
D: .
size: .
CDR3: CASSLSFDYGYTF
DNA: TGTGCCAGCAGTTTATCCTTCGACTATGGCTACACCTTC

V: TRBV7-2
J: TRBJ1-4
D: .
size: .
CDR3: CASSPPYAGDEKLFF
DNA: TGTGCCAGCAGCCCACCCTATGCAGGGGATGAAAAACTGTTTTTT

V: TRBV21-1
J: TRBJ1-5
D: .
size: .
CDR3: CASSLQGDQPQHF
DNA: TGTGCCAGCAGCCTACAGGGAGATCAGCCCCAGCATTTT

V: TRBV7-8
J: TRBJ2-3
D: .
size: .
CDR3: CASSFPPGDTQYF
DNA: TGTGCCAGCAGCTTCCCCCCGGGGGATACGCAGTATTTT

V: TRBV18
J: TRBJ1-4
D: TRBD1
size: few
CDR3: CASSELQGAGEKLFF
DNA: TGTGCCAGCTCGGAACTTCAGGGGGCGGGAGAAAAACTGTTTTTT

V: TRBV27
J: TRBJ1-1
D: TRBD1
size: once
CDR3: CASFPLTGMNTEAFF
DNA: TGTGCCAGCTTTCCCTTGACAGGGATGAACACTGAAGCTTTCTTT

V: TRBV3-1/TRBV3-2
J: TRBJ2-7
D: TRBD1
size: .
CDR3: CASSSGTGVYEQYF
DNA: TGTGCCAGCAGTTCCGGGACAGGGGTCTACGAGCAGTACTTC

V: TRBV11-2
J: TRBJ1-1
D: .
size: .
CDR3: CASSLGTNTEAFF
DNA: TGTGCCAGCAGCTTGGGGACAAACACTGAAGCTTTCTTT

V: TRBV15
J: TRBJ2-7
D: .
size: .
CDR3: CATSRDHHPQYF
DNA: TGTGCCACCAGCAGAGATCATCATCCGCAGTACTTC

V: TRBV18
J: TRBJ2-7
D: .
size: .
CDR3: CASSPPSGYEQYF
DNA: TGTGCCAGCTCACCACCTAGCGGCTACGAGCAGTACTTC

V: TRBV27
J: TRBJ2-7
D: TRBD1
size: once
CDR3: CASSAGTVTRYEQYF
DNA: TGTGCCAGCAGCGCCGGGACAGTAACTAGATACGAGCAGTACTTC

V: TRBV15
J: TRBJ2-1
D: .
size: .
CDR3: CATSRNPNSYNEQFF
DNA: TGTGCCACCAGCAGAAATCCAAACTCCTACAATGAGCAGTTCTTC

V: TRBV5-3
J: TRBJ1-2
D: .
size: .
CDR3: CARRVRDTANYGYTF
DNA: TGTGCCAGAAGGGTCCGGGACACCGCTAACTATGGCTACACCTTC